This T cell receptor (beta chain) was retrieved from a study of T-cell reconstitution after alpha-beta-depleted transplantation in children. Unique molecular identifiers were incorporated during preparation of the TCRbeta library. TCRdb processed the PCR reads anew with MiXCR; each CDR3 protein has one entry. This repertoire shows 350,000 to 400,000 distinct CDR3 sequences, roughly 22% found once; its top ten account for around 4%. The CDR3 sequence is 17 residues long. Germline values: CDR1 SEHNR, CDR2 FQNEAQ (reference sequence). Deletions cut 5 bases from V and 4 bases from J, with 21 bases between.

This clonotype was obtained from a human donor who donated a stem cell graft to a child with acute myeloid leukemia. The sample in question was PBMCs from the stem cell graft donor, obtained from the stem cell graft. This sequence joins TRBV7-9 and TRBJ2-1, with D perhaps TRBD1 or TRBD2 (6 bases each). CDR3 DNA sequence: TGTGCCAGCAGCCCGCGAGGGGGAGGTTTCGTTTACAATGAGCAGTTCTTC. This encodes CASSPRGGGFVYNEQFF.